The source of this TCR beta chain is a study of blood T cells in healthy people across ages. Points from the study as a whole: Since the PBMCs were unsorted, naive and antigen-experienced cells could not be conclusively compared.

Donors gave 9 to 10 milliliters of peripheral blood apiece. Per sample, a minimum of 7 million PBMCs were isolated. Next came a second PCR, run for about 7 to 11 cycles, which used a sample-barcoded 5' primer along with a J-beta primer mix. Via MiXCR, TCRdb re-called the 5' RACE reads, giving one row per CDR3 protein. The table includes around 1.5 million distinct CDR3 sequences, about 31% detected once. Comment on this clonotype: Its antigen is not identified.

Germline values: CDR1 MGHRA, CDR2 YSYEKL. The CDR3 has 14 residues. The V gene lost 7 bases and the J gene lost 0 bases, with 12 bases spanning the gap. The chain carries TRBV4-1 and TRBJ1-1; D is unresolved. Sequencing input: blood. The sequence was obtained from a woman in her thirties in good health. The CDR3 here is CASTLQVMNTEAFF. CDR3 coding DNA: TGCGCCAGCACCCTACAAGTCATGAACACTGAAGCTTTCTTT.